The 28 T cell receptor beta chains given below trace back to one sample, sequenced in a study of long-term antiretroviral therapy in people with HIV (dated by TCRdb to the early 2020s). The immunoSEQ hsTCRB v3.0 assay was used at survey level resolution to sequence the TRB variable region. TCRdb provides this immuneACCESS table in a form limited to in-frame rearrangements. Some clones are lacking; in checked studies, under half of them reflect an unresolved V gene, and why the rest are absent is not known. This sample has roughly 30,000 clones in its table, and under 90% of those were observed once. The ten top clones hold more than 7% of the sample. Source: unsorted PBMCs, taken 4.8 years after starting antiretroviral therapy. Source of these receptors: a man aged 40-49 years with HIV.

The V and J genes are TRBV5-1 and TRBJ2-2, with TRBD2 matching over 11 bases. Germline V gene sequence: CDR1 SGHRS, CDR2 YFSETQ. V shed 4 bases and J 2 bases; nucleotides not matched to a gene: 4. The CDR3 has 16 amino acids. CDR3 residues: CASSTGTSGNTGELFF. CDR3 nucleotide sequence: TGCGCCAGCAGCACCGGGACTAGCGGAAACACCGGGGAGCTGTTTTTT.

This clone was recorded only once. The CDR3 here is CASSYGGNGYTF. The CDR3 DNA follows: TGCGCCAGCAGCTACGGGGGGAACGGCTACACCTTC. The chain links TRBV5-1 to TRBJ1-2; possible D gene TRBD1, 5 bases. This CDR3 region has 12 residues. The V gene's germline CDR1 is SGHRS and CDR2 YFSETQ. V shed 3 bases and J shed 8 bases, with 11 bases lying between them.

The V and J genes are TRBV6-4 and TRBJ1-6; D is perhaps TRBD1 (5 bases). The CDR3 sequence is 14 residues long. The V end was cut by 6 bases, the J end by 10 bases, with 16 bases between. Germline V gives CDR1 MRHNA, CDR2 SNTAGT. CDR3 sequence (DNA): TGTGCCAGCAGCGACGGCAACAGGCGGTCACCCCTCCACTTT. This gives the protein CASSDGNRRSPLHF.

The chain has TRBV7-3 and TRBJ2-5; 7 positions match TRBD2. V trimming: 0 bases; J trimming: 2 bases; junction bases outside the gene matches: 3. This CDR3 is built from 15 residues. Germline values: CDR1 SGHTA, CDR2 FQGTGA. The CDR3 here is CASSLTGGRQETQYF. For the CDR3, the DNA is TGTGCCAGCAGCTTAACCGGGGGGAGGCAAGAGACCCAGTACTTC.

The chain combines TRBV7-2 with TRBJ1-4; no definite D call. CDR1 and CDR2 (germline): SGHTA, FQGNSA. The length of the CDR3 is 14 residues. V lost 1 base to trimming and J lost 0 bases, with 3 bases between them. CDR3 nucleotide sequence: TGTGCCAGCAGCTTAGTGTCAACTAATGAAAAACTGTTTTTT. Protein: CASSLVSTNEKLFF.

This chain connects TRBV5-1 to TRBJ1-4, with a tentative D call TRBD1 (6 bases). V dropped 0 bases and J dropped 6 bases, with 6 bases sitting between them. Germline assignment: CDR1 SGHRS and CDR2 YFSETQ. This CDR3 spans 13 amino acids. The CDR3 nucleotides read TGCGCCAGCAGCTTGGGGACAGATGAAAAACTGTTTTTT. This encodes CASSLGTDEKLFF. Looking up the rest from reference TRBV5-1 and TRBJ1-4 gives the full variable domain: KAGVTQTPRYLIKTRGQQVTLSCSPISGHRSVSWYQQTPGQGLQFLFEYFSETQRNKGNFPGRFSGRQFSNSRSEMNVSTLELGDSALYLCASSLGTDEKLFFGSGTQLSVL.

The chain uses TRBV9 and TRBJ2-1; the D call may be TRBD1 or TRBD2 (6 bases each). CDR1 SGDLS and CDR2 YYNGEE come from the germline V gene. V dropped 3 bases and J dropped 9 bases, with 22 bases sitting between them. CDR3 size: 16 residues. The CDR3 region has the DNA TGTGCCAGCAGCGCGGACCCTAGGGGGACTTGGGCTGAGCAGTTCTTC. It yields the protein CASSADPRGTWAEQFF.

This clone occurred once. CDR3 DNA: TGTGCCAGCAGCCCGGGACAGGCAAATGAAAAACTGTTTTTT. Protein product: CASSPGQANEKLFF. The chain joins TRBV9 to TRBJ1-4; 8 bases fit TRBD1. CDR1 is SGDLS, CDR2 YYNGEE, per germline. J was trimmed by 5 bases and V by 4 bases; bases with no gene match: 4. The CDR3 runs 14 residues. The whole variable domain, remainder taken from reference TRBV9 and TRBJ1-4, is DSGVTQTPKHLITATGQRVTLRCSPRSGDLSVYWYQQSLDQGLQFLIQYYNGEERAKGNILERFSAQQFPDLHSELNLSSLELGDSALYFCASSPGQANEKLFFGSGTQLSVL.

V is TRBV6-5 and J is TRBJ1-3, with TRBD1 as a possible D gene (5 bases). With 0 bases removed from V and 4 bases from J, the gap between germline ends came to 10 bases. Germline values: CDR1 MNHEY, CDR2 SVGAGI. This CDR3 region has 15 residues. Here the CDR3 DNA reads TGTGCCAGCAGTTACTCGGGGCAGCAAGGAAACACCATATATTTT. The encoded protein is CASSYSGQQGNTIYF.

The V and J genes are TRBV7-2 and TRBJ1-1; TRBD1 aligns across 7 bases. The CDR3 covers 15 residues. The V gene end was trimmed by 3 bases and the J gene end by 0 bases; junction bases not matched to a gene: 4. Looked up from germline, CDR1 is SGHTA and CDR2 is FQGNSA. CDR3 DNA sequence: TGTGCCAGCAGCTTGACAGGGACAATGAACACTGAAGCTTTCTTT. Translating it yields CASSLTGTMNTEAFF.

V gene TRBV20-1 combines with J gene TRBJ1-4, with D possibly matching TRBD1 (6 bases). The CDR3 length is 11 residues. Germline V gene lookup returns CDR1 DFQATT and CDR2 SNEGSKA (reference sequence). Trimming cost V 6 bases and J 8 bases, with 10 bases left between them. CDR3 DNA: TGCAGTGCGAGCCAGGGGGAAAAACTGTTTTTT. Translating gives CSASQGEKLFF.

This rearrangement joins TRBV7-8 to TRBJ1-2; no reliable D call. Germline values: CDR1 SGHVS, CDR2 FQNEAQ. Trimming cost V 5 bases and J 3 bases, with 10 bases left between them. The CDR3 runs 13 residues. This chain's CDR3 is CASSLVPDYGYTF. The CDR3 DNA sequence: TGTGCCAGCAGCCTAGTCCCGGACTATGGCTACACCTTC.

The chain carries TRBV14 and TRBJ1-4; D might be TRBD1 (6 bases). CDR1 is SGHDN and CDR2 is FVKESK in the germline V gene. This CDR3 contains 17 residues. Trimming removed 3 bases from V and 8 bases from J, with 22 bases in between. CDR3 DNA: TGTGCCAGCAGCCAGCCCCCGGGAAGGGGGTTTCGCGAAAAACTGTTTTTT. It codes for CASSQPPGRGFREKLFF. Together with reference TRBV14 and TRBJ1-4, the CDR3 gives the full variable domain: EAGVTQFPSHSVIEKGQTVTLRCDPISGHDNLYWYRRVMGKEIKFLLHFVKESKQDESGMPNNRFLAERTGGTYSTLKVQPAELEDSGVYFCASSQPPGRGFREKLFFGSGTQLSVL.

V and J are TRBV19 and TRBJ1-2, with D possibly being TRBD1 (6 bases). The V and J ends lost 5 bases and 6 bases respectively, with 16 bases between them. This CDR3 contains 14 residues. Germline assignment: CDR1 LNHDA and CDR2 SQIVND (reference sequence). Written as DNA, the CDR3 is TGTGCCAGTAGTCAACAGGGTGGTAGGGATGGCTACACCTTC. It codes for CASSQQGGRDGYTF.

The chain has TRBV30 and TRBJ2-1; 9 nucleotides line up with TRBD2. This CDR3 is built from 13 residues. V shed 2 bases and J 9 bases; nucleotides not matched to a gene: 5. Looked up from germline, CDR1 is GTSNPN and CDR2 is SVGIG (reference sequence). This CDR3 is CAWSWGGRAEQFF. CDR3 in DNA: TGTGCCTGGAGTTGGGGCGGGAGGGCTGAGCAGTTCTTC.

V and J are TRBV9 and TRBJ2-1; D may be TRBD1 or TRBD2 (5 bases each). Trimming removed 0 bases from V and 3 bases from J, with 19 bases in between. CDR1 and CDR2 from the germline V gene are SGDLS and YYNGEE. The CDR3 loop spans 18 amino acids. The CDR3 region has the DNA TGTGCCAGCAGCGTAGGAAGGGGAGAGCGGAAGAACTACAATGAGCAGTTCTTC. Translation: CASSVGRGERKNYNEQFF.

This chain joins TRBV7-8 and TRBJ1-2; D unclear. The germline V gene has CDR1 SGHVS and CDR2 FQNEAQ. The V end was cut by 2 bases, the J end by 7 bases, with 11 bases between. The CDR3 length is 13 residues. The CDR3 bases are TGTGCCAGCAGCTTATTACCGGCTGGTGGCTACACCTTC. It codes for CASSLLPAGGYTF.

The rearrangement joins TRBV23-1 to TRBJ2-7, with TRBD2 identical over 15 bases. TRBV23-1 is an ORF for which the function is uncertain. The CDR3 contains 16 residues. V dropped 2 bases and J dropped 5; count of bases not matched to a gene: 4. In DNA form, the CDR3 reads TGCGCCAGCAGTCAACGGACTAGCGGGGGGGTGGACGAGCAGTACTTC. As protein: CASSQRTSGGVDEQYF.

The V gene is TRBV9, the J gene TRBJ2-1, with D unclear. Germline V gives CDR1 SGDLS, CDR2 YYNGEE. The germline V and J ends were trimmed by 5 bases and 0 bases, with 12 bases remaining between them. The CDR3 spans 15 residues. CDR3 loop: CASSPAVSSYNEQFF. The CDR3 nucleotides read TGTGCCAGCAGTCCCGCGGTCTCCTCCTACAATGAGCAGTTCTTC.

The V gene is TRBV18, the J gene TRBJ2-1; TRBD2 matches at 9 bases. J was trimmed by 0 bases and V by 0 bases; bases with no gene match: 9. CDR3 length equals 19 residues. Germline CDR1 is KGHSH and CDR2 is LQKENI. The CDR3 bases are TGTGCCAGCTCACCACCCGCGGGAGGGCCTCCAAGCTCCTACAATGAGCAGTTCTTC. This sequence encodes CASSPPAGGPPSSYNEQFF.

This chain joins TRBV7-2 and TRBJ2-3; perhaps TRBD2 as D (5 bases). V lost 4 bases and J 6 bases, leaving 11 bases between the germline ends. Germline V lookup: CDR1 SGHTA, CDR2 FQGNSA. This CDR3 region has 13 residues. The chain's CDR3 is CASSSDFRDTQYF. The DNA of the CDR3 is TGTGCCAGCAGCTCGGACTTCCGGGATACGCAGTATTTT.

CDR3 amino acids: CASTPSGSGSRSYNEQFF. Written as DNA, the CDR3 is TGTGCCAGTACCCCCTCGGGTAGCGGGAGCCGGTCCTACAATGAGCAGTTCTTC. The V call is TRBV19, the J call TRBJ2-1; TRBD2 agrees at 9 bases. Trimming cost V 7 bases and J 1 base; bases outside gene matches: 14. The V gene's germline CDR1 is LNHDA and CDR2 SQIVND (reference sequence). This CDR3 contains 18 residues.

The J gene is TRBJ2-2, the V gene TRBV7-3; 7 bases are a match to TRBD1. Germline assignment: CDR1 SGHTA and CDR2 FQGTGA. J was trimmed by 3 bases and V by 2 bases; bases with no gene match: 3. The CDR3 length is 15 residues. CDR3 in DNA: TGTGCCAGCAGCTTAGGGGACAGAGACACCGGGGAGCTGTTTTTT. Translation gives CASSLGDRDTGELFF.

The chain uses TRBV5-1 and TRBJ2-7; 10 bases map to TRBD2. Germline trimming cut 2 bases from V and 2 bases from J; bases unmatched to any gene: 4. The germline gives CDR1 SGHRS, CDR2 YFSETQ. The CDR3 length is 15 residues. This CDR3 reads CASSLWTSGTYEQYF. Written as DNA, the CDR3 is TGCGCCAGCAGCTTATGGACTAGCGGAACCTACGAGCAGTACTTC.

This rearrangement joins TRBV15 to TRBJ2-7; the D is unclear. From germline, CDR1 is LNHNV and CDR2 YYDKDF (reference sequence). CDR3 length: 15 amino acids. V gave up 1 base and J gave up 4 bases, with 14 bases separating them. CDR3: CATSRGMENWYEQYF. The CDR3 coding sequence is TGTGCCACCAGCAGAGGGATGGAGAATTGGTACGAGCAGTACTTC.

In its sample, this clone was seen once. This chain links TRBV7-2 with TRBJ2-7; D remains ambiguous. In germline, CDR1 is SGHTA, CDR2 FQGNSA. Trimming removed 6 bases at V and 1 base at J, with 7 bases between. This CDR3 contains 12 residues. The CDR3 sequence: CASSLRSYEQYF. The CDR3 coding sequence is TGTGCCAGCAGTCTTCGGTCCTACGAGCAGTACTTC.

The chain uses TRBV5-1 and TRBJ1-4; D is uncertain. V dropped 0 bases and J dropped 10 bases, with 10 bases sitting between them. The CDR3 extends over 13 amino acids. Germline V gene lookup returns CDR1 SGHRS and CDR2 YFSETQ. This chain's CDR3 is CASSLGEGRKLFF. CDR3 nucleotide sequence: TGCGCCAGCAGCTTGGGCGAAGGCCGAAAACTGTTTTTT.

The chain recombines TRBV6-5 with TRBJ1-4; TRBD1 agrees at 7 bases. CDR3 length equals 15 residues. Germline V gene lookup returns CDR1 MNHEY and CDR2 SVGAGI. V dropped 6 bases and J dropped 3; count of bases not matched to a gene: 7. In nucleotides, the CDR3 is TGTGCCAGCAGCTCAGGGGGATCAGCTAATGAAAAACTGTTTTTT. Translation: CASSSGGSANEKLFF.